The source of this T cell receptor (beta chain) is a study of T cell responses to AZD1222 COVID-19 vaccine. Here immunoSEQ multiplex PCR was the method, and the copy in TCRdb shows in-frame clones only, minus some. This table has 150,000 to 200,000 clones, about 89% appearing once. In germline, CDR1 is LGHDT, CDR2 YNNKEL (reference sequence). The CDR3 is 12 amino acids. V was pared by 0 bases and J by 10 bases, with 9 bases between. Study conclusions and caveats: Most donors were white British, females outnumbered males, and clonal diversity was possibly underestimated. Reportedly, nearly half of unique spike TCRs recognized epitopes outside B.1.351/B.1.1.7 mutations. Baseline seropositives among AZD1222 recipients totaled only five or six.

Worth noting for this clone: Its antigen is unknown.

V is TRBV3-1 (or the pseudogene TRBV3-2) and J is TRBJ1-2; D is undetermined. The material sequenced was peripheral blood, taken on day 0 of AZD1222 vaccination. This sequence originates from an adult in good health. The CDR3 loop reads CASSQEPGNYTF. The CDR3 bases are TGTGCCAGCAGCCAAGAACCGGGGAACTACACCTTC.